These 26 T cell receptor beta chains came from one sample sequenced in a study of T cell responses to AZD1222 COVID-19 vaccine. Using immunoSEQ multiplex PCR, the repertoire was profiled, and TCRdb retains in-frame clones only, with some absent. The table lists around 180,000 clones, about 85% of them singletons. Sequences were derived from peripheral blood, sampled on day 0 of AZD1222 vaccination. These receptor sequences come from an adult in good health.

J is TRBJ2-1 and V is TRBV20-1; a weak D match, TRBD2 (5 bases). Germline V gene lookup returns CDR1 DFQATT and CDR2 SNEGSKA (reference sequence). The CDR3 sequence is 13 residues long. V was shortened by 3 bases and J by 5 bases, with 11 bases between the two germline ends. For the CDR3, the DNA is TGCAGTGCTAGTCGCGGGTGGGACAATGAGCAGTTCTTC. Protein sequence: CSASRGWDNEQFF.

The CDR3 here is CASRTQGIVDQPQHF. CDR3 sequence (DNA): TGTGCCAGCAGAACCCAGGGGATTGTTGATCAGCCCCAGCATTTT. V usage is TRBV27 and J usage is TRBJ1-5, with D possibly being TRBD1 (6 bases). This CDR3 is 15 amino acids long. V was pared by 6 bases and J by 5 bases, with 17 bases between. Per germline, CDR1 MNHEY and CDR2 SMNVEV (reference sequence).

The rearrangement uses TRBV18 and TRBJ1-5; 9 bases align to TRBD1. Germline-derived CDR1 and CDR2 are KGHSH and LQKENI. This CDR3 region has 16 residues. The junction had 6 bases not matched to a gene; V was cut back by 4 bases and J by 2 bases. CDR3 protein: CASSRLDRGGNQPQHF. The CDR3 DNA follows: TGTGCCAGCTCACGACTGGACAGGGGAGGCAATCAGCCCCAGCATTTT.

The chain carries TRBV21-1 and TRBJ2-7; TRBD1 reflects the table's D call only, with no check against the DNA. TRBV21-1 is flagged as a pseudogene. The CDR3 extends over 18 amino acids. CDR3 bases: TGTGCCAGCAGCAAGGACCGGGACAGGGGCAGGTCCCCCTACGAGCAGTACTTC. Residues: CASSKDRDRGRSPYEQYF.

The V gene is TRBV11-2, the J gene TRBJ2-7, with TRBD1 identical over 7 bases. The CDR3 contains 15 residues. V trimming: 1 base; J trimming: 5 bases; junction bases outside the gene matches: 8. From germline, CDR1 is SGHAT and CDR2 FQNNGV. The CDR3 sequence is CASSLVGTGADEQYF. In DNA, the CDR3 is TGTGCCAGCAGCTTAGTAGGCACAGGGGCTGACGAGCAGTACTTC.

This sequence joins TRBV28 and TRBJ2-1, with 9 bases lining up with TRBD1. CDR1 is MDHEN and CDR2 is SYDVKM in the germline V gene. The CDR3 consists of 14 residues. V lost 7 bases to trimming and J lost 7 bases; unmatched junction nucleotides: 8. As DNA, the CDR3 is TGTGCCAGCACCCGGGACAGGGTGATGAATGAGCAGTTCTTC. Protein: CASTRDRVMNEQFF.

This clone was found once. The V call is TRBV6-5, the J call TRBJ1-2, with a tentative D call TRBD1 (6 bases). With 5 bases removed from V and 1 base from J, the gap between germline ends came to 8 bases. Germline V gene data show CDR1 as MNHEY and CDR2 as SVGAGI. This CDR3 spans 13 amino acids. The CDR3 region is CASSRQVNYGYTF. The CDR3 DNA follows: TGTGCCAGCAGTAGACAGGTTAACTATGGCTACACCTTC.

The chain has TRBV14 and TRBJ1-2, with no clear D. Germline V CDR1 and CDR2: SGHDN, FVKESK. This CDR3 has 15 residues. V was trimmed by 0 bases and J by 0 bases, leaving 8 bases between them. The CDR3 reads CASSQEILSNYGYTF. CDR3 nucleotide sequence: TGTGCCAGCAGCCAAGAGATCTTATCTAACTATGGCTACACCTTC.

V and J are TRBV15 and TRBJ1-1; 7 bases are a match to TRBD1. This CDR3 contains 14 residues. CDR1 and CDR2 (germline): LNHNV, YYDKDF (reference sequence). The junction had 7 bases not matched to a gene; V was cut back by 5 bases and J by 4 bases. The CDR3 loop reads CATSRTGTATEAFF. For the CDR3, the DNA is TGTGCCACCAGCCGGACCGGGACAGCCACTGAAGCTTTCTTT. Drawing the rest from reference TRBV15 and TRBJ1-1, the complete variable domain is DAMVIQNPRYQVTQFGKPVTLSCSQTLNHNVMYWYQQKSSQAPKLLFHYYDKDFNNEADTPDNFQSRRPNTSFCFLDIRSPGLGDTAMYLCATSRTGTATEAFFGQGTRLTVV.

In this sample, this clone turned up a few times. This rearrangement joins TRBV2 to TRBJ2-7, with D perhaps TRBD1 (5 bases). CDR1 SNHLY and CDR2 FYNNEI come from the germline V gene. The V end lost 4 bases, the J end lost 6 bases, and 10 bases lay between the germline ends. The CDR3 extends over 12 amino acids. The CDR3 here is CASSVQGAEQYF. CDR3 bases: TGTGCCAGCAGTGTACAAGGGGCCGAGCAGTACTTC.

The rearrangement joins TRBV7-9 to TRBJ1-6, with D possibly matching TRBD1 (5 bases). V lost 5 bases to trimming and J lost 14 bases, with 22 bases between them. CDR3 length equals 15 residues. CDR1 and CDR2 (germline): SEHNR, FQNEAQ (reference sequence). The CDR3 DNA follows: TGTGCCAGCAGCCAGGCTTGGGGGTCGGAATTCACCCTCCACTTT. Translated: CASSQAWGSEFTLHF.

The chain carries TRBV19 and TRBJ1-6; tentative D call: TRBD1 (5 bases). The germline V gene encodes CDR1 LNHDA and CDR2 SQIVND (reference sequence). The V end lost 3 bases, the J end lost 8 bases, and 11 bases lay between the germline ends. The length of the CDR3 is 14 residues. CDR3 nucleotide sequence: TGTGCCAGTAGTATTCGGGGGAGGGATTCACCCCTCCACTTT. This codes for CASSIRGRDSPLHF.

To note about this clone: Other DNA variants within this sample encode the same CDR3. J is TRBJ1-1 and V is TRBV18, with D perhaps matching TRBD1 (6 bases). The CDR3 consists of 14 residues. Germline V gives CDR1 KGHSH, CDR2 LQKENI. V lost 6 bases and J 1 base, leaving 12 bases between the germline ends. This CDR3 reads CASSQDRKNTEAFF. CDR3 DNA sequence: TGTGCCAGCTCCCAAGACAGGAAGAACACTGAAGCTTTCTTT.

This chain connects TRBV7-9 to TRBJ2-7, with 8 bases that match TRBD2. CDR1 and CDR2 from the germline V gene are SEHNR and FQNEAQ (reference sequence). The CDR3 sequence is 14 residues long. V lost 10 bases, J lost 2 bases, and 10 bases stayed unmatched. The DNA for the CDR3 is TGTGCCATTAGCGGGGCTAAATCTCCCTACGAGCAGTACTTC. Its translation: CAISGAKSPYEQYF.

V is TRBV5-1 and J is TRBJ2-5; unclear D gene. The CDR3 contains 14 residues. V dropped 0 bases and J dropped 2 bases, with 8 bases sitting between them. Germline CDR1 is SGHRS and CDR2 is YFSETQ. CDR3 sequence: CASSLGLFQETQYF. The CDR3 DNA is TGCGCCAGCAGCTTGGGACTTTTTCAAGAGACCCAGTACTTC.

The chain combines TRBV28 with TRBJ1-3; D unresolved. V lost 5 bases and J lost 7, with 6 bases in between. The CDR3 extends over 11 amino acids. Germline CDR1 and CDR2: MDHEN and SYDVKM. CDR3 protein: CASSRPNTIYF. In DNA form, the CDR3 reads TGTGCCAGCAGTCGCCCGAACACCATATATTTT.

This clone was detected once. This sequence joins TRBV19 and TRBJ1-1, with unresolved D. V was cut by 2 bases and J by 1 base, with 8 bases left in between. Germline CDR1 and CDR2: LNHDA and SQIVND (reference sequence). This CDR3 has 14 residues. CDR3 DNA: TGTGCCAGTAGTATATGGGCAGGGAACACTGAAGCTTTCTTT. It encodes CASSIWAGNTEAFF.

J is TRBJ1-5 and V is TRBV7-9, with D perhaps TRBD1 (5 bases). CDR3 length: 16 amino acids. Germline loops: CDR1 SEHNR, CDR2 FQNEAQ (reference sequence). V gave up 1 base and J gave up 3 bases, with 13 bases separating them. This CDR3 reads CASSLVTGDYNQPQHF. In nucleotides, the CDR3 is TGTGCCAGCAGCTTAGTTACCGGGGACTACAATCAGCCCCAGCATTTT. Filled out from reference TRBV7-9 and TRBJ1-5, the complete variable domain reads DTGVSQNPRHKITKRGQNVTFRCDPISEHNRLYWYRQTLGQGPEFLTYFQNEAQLEKSRLLSDRFSAERPKGSFSTLEIQRTEQGDSAMYLCASSLVTGDYNQPQHFGDGTRLSIL.

The chain employs TRBV5-1 and TRBJ1-2; 7 nucleotides match TRBD1. CDR3 length equals 14 residues. Looked up from germline, CDR1 is SGHRS and CDR2 is YFSETQ. The junction had 6 bases not matched to a gene; V was cut back by 4 bases and J by 3 bases. CDR3 nucleotides: TGCGCCAGCAGCGTGGGACAGACCTACTATGGCTACACCTTC. Translating gives CASSVGQTYYGYTF.

The chain has TRBV5-1 and TRBJ2-7; TRBD2 matches 8 bases. In germline, CDR1 is SGHRS, CDR2 YFSETQ. Trimming at V came to 0 bases and at J to 0 bases, leaving 2 bases not matched to a gene. The CDR3 runs 15 residues. CDR3 sequence reads: CASSLGSGNSYEQYF. Here the CDR3 DNA reads TGCGCCAGCAGCTTGGGTAGCGGGAACTCCTACGAGCAGTACTTC.

The V gene is TRBV6-5, the J gene TRBJ1-1, with 8 bases that match TRBD1. The germline gives CDR1 MNHEY, CDR2 SVGAGI. The V gene end was trimmed by 2 bases and the J gene end by 5 bases; junction bases not matched to a gene: 10. CDR3 length: 16 amino acids. The CDR3 nucleotides read TGTGCCAGCAGTTACGAGGCAGGGGGCGGGGGTACTGAAGCTTTCTTT. This gives the protein CASSYEAGGGGTEAFF.

V gene TRBV4-1 combines with J gene TRBJ2-1; perhaps TRBD2 as D (5 bases). This CDR3 is 14 amino acids long. Trimming took 4 bases from V and 6 from J, leaving 13 bases between them. Germline V gene data show CDR1 as MGHRA and CDR2 as YSYEKL. As DNA, the CDR3 is TGCGCCAGCAGCCCCGGACTTTCGCCCAATGAGCAGTTCTTC. Its translation: CASSPGLSPNEQFF.

The CDR3 nucleotides read TGTGCCAGCAGTTTCGAGGGGGCCGCATTTGCAGATACGCAGTATTTT. This gives the protein CASSFEGAAFADTQYF. The rearrangement joins TRBV7-8 to TRBJ2-3; 7 nucleotides match TRBD1. CDR3 length: 16 amino acids. The V and J ends lost 6 bases and 4 bases, in that order; junction bases with no gene match: 13. CDR1 SGHVS and CDR2 FQNEAQ come from the germline V gene.

V usage is TRBV2 and J usage is TRBJ1-1; 9 bases align to TRBD1. The germline V gene has CDR1 SNHLY and CDR2 FYNNEI. Trimming took 7 bases from V and 3 from J; bases not matched to a gene: 3. This CDR3 region has 13 residues. For the CDR3, the DNA is TGTGCCAGCATCACAGGGGGCCACACTGAAGCTTTCTTT. Amino acid sequence: CASITGGHTEAFF.

Concerning this clone itself: Its ends do not fully match the called genes, so a read error is possible. CDR3 DNA sequence: TGTGCCAGCAGTTTGGGACTCACACCTTCCTACGAGCAGTACTTC. Translated, it gives CASSLGLTPSYEQYF. The chain uses TRBV5-6 and TRBJ2-7, with a weak D call TRBD2 (6 bases). The CDR3 is 15 amino acids. Germline CDR1 reads SGHDT; CDR2 reads YYEEEE.

V usage is TRBV6-6 and J usage is TRBJ1-2; no clear D. Trimming removed 6 bases from V and 6 bases from J, with 23 bases in between. Germline assignment: CDR1 MNHNY and CDR2 SVGAGI (reference sequence). The CDR3 extends over 16 amino acids. CDR3 coding DNA: TGTGCCAGCAGGCCCGCGGGGAGGGATGGTTCGGATGGCTACACCTTC. Translated: CASRPAGRDGSDGYTF.